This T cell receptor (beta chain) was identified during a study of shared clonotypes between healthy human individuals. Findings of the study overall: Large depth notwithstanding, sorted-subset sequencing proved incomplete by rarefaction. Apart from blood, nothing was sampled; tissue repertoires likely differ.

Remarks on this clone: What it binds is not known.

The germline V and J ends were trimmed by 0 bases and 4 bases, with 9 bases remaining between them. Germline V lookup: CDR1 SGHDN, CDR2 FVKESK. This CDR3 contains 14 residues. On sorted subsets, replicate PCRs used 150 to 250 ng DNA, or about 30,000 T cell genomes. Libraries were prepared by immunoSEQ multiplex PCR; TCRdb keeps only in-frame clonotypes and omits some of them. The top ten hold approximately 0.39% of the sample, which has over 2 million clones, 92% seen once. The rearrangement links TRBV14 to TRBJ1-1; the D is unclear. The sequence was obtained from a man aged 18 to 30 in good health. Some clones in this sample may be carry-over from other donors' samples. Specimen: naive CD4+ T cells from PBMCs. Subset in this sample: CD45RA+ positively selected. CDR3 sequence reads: CASSQDLGFTEAFF. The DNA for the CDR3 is TGTGCCAGCAGCCAAGATCTAGGGTTCACTGAAGCTTTCTTT.